The entry below gives a single T cell receptor beta chain sequence along with its context. The sample comes from a study of blood T cell repertoires in COVID-19. Study information: The United States, Italy and Spain provided the acute and convalescent COVID-19 samples.

Exposed enrollees had met someone with a PCR-confirmed or clinician-diagnosed COVID-19 case at some point within the 2 weeks before study entry. CDR3 length equals 15 residues. V shed 7 bases, J shed 6 bases, and the junction held 15 bases outside the gene matches. As originally analysed: The authors estimated nucleated cell counts from reference gene primer amplification. Sequencing used immunoSEQ multiplex PCR; TCRdb keeps in-frame clones, though not all of them. The D gene and trimming were derived from the DNA, and the V and J assignments and clone size from that table. The sample holds 330,000 or so clones, about 88% seen once.

V gene TRBV23-1 combines with J gene TRBJ2-7; 7 bases line up with TRBD2. TRBV23-1 qualifies as an ORF whose function is uncertain. The receptor comes from a woman aged 25 to 39 who had been exposed to COVID-19. The source material was PBMCs or T cells enriched from blood (not recorded which). The CDR3, as DNA: TGCGCCAGCACCTTCCGGACTAGTCTTTTCTGCGAGCAGTACTTC. Its translation: CASTFRTSLFCEQYF.